This is a list of T cell receptor beta chains from one sample in a study of CD8 T cells in ankylosing spondylitis. A single record per CDR3 protein comes from TCRdb applying MiXCR to the 5' RACE reads. The sample lists 100,000 to 150,000 distinct CDR3 sequences, roughly 7.3% occurring once. Material for sequencing was blood, either unsorted or a sorted T cell fraction (not recorded which). The receptors were sampled from a male donor with ankylosing spondylitis or in good health (not recorded which). CDR3s include the opening cysteine and the closing phenylalanine or tryptophan. D genes are given only for firm matches. Only part of the rows carry a size: once, few, many, or a class if the clone is expanded.

>TRBV20-1|many|TRBD2|TRBJ2-3
TGCAGTGAGGCGGGGGGATTCACAGATACGCAGTATTTT
CSEAGGFTDTQYF
>TRBV7-3|-|-|TRBJ2-1
TGTGCCAGCAGCTCCTACGGGACGACTGAGCAGTTCTTC
CASSSYGTTEQFF
>TRBV19|many|TRBD1|TRBJ1-6
TGTGCCAGTAGCAGCGGGACAGTTTGGACCCTAAATTCACCCCTCCACTTT
CASSSGTVWTLNSPLHF
>TRBV5-1|many|TRBD1|TRBJ2-3
TGCGCCAGCAGCTCCAACGGACAGGGAGGAGGAGATACGCAGTATTTT
CASSSNGQGGGDTQYF
>TRBV20-1|many|TRBD2|TRBJ2-1
TGCAGTGCTAGACCTACGGGACTAGTCCGGGAGCAGTTCTTC
CSARPTGLVREQFF
>TRBV29-1|many|-|TRBJ2-1
TGCAGCGTTGTCGGCGGCTCCTACGCTGAGCAGTTCTTC
CSVVGGSYAEQFF
>TRBV20-1|many|-|TRBJ1-1
TGCAGTGCTAGTAGGCAGGGGAACACTGAAGCTTTCTTT
CSASRQGNTEAFF
>TRBV18|many|-|TRBJ2-2
TGTGCCAGCCCCACCCCAGCCGACACCGGGGAGCTGTTTTTT
CASPTPADTGELFF
>TRBV29-1|many|-|TRBJ2-5
TGCAGCACTTCCAGGGAGGTAGGGACCCAGTACTTC
CSTSREVGTQYF
>TRBV20-1|large|TRBD1|TRBJ2-7
TGCAGTGCTAACCCGACAGGGGGGGTCTACGAGCAGTACTTC
CSANPTGGVYEQYF
>TRBV20-1|many|TRBD1|TRBJ2-1
TGCAGTGCGACAGGGTACAATGAGCAGTTCTTC
CSATGYNEQFF
>TRBV20-1|-|-|TRBJ1-2
TGCAGTGCTAGAGATGCGGTGGCGTCGAACTATGGCTACACCTTC
CSARDAVASNYGYTF
>TRBV7-9|many|TRBD2|TRBJ2-4
TGTGCCAGCAGCCCGACTAGCGGGGTCCTTGAAAACATTCAGTACTTC
CASSPTSGVLENIQYF
>TRBV20-1|many|TRBD1|TRBJ1-1
TGCAGTGCTGCCGGGACAGGGGGTTTCCTCGACACTGAAGCTTTCTTT
CSAAGTGGFLDTEAFF
>TRBV5-1|many|-|TRBJ2-2
TGCGCCAGCAGCTTGGCACACGTCACCGGGGAGCTGTTTTTT
CASSLAHVTGELFF
>TRBV20-1|many|TRBD2|TRBJ2-1
TGCAGTGCTAGAGACTCGCGGGGGGGCTTTGTAAATGAGCAGTTCTTC
CSARDSRGGFVNEQFF
>TRBV30|-|TRBD1|TRBJ2-7
TGTGCCTGGAGGGACAGGCGTTACTACGAGCAGTACTTC
CAWRDRRYYEQYF
>TRBV4-3|-|TRBD2|TRBJ2-3
TGCGCCAGCAGCCAAGATCGGACTAGCGGGAGGGCCACAGATACGCAGTATTTT
CASSQDRTSGRATDTQYF
>TRBV11-2|few|TRBD1|TRBJ2-7
TGTGCCAGCAGCCCGGGACAGGCGGCGCAGTACTTC
CASSPGQAAQYF
>TRBV7-2|-|TRBD1|TRBJ2-3
TGTGCCAGCAGCCTTCAGGACAGGGGGATAGATACGCAGTATTTT
CASSLQDRGIDTQYF
>TRBV5-5|many|-|TRBJ1-1
TGTGCCAGCAGCGCCCCTAGAAGGGAAATTGAAGCTTTCTTT
CASSAPRREIEAFF
>TRBV5-1|many|TRBD2|TRBJ2-1
TGCGCCAGCAACCTAGCGGGAGGGTCCTACAATGAGCAGTTCTTC
CASNLAGGSYNEQFF
>TRBV9|many|TRBD2|TRBJ2-2
TGTGCCAGCAGCCACCTTAGCGGGGGAAACACCGGGGAGCTGTTTTTT
CASSHLSGGNTGELFF
>TRBV7-2|many|-|TRBJ2-3
TGTGCCAGCAGCCTCCAACTGGGCACAGATACGCAGTATTTT
CASSLQLGTDTQYF
>TRBV20-1|many|-|TRBJ1-1
TGCAGTGCTAGACGGGACGGTAACACTGAAGCTTTCTTT
CSARRDGNTEAFF
>TRBV6-6|many|-|TRBJ2-1
TGTGCCAGCACCTATTCCACAGGATTTACGTTCTTC
CASTYSTGFTFF
>TRBV7-2|many|-|TRBJ1-1
TGTGCCAGCAGCTTCGACCTTGGTGGGGCTAAGTTCTTT
CASSFDLGGAKFF
>TRBV5-1|many|TRBD1|TRBJ2-5
TGCGCCAGCAGCTCGGGTGGGACAGCACAAGAGACCCAGTACTTC
CASSSGGTAQETQYF
>TRBV5-1|many|-|TRBJ1-4
TGCGCCAGCAGCTTGAGGGCAGGGTTCCGTGAAAAACTGTTTTTT
CASSLRAGFREKLFF
>TRBV5-1|many|TRBD1|TRBJ1-1
TGCGCCAGCAGCTTCGACAGGGCGAACACTGAAGCTTTCTTT
CASSFDRANTEAFF
>TRBV6-6|many|-|TRBJ2-7
TGTGCCAGCAGTACCCCAGGGACCTACGAGCAGTACTTC
CASSTPGTYEQYF
>TRBV29-1|many|-|TRBJ2-5
TGCAGCGTTGCCGGGACAAAAGTAGAGACCCAGTACTTC
CSVAGTKVETQYF
>TRBV28|-|TRBD1|TRBJ1-4
TGTGCCAGCAGCGGTGGACAGGGGGCTGGTGAAAAACTGTTTTTT
CASSGGQGAGEKLFF
>TRBV2|many|-|TRBJ2-7
TGTGCCAGCAGTGCCCTCTGGGGCAGGTCCTACGAGCAGTACTTC
CASSALWGRSYEQYF
>TRBV7-9|many|-|TRBJ2-1
TGTGCCAGCAGCTTAGGGCTGGGGGCCAGTCTTGTCAATGAGCAGTTCTTC
CASSLGLGASLVNEQFF
>TRBV5-1|many|TRBD2|TRBJ2-7
TGCGCCAGCGGAATTAGCGGGAGCTTCAAGGACGAGCAGTACTTC
CASGISGSFKDEQYF
>TRBV6-2/TRBV6-3|many|TRBD1|TRBJ2-5
TGTGCCAGCAGCTACGACAGGGTAGGGGAGACCCAGTACTTC
CASSYDRVGETQYF
>TRBV20-1|many|TRBD2|TRBJ2-1
TGCAGTGAGAAAGCGGGAGACTGGAATGAGCAGTTCTTC
CSEKAGDWNEQFF
>TRBV9|many|TRBD2|TRBJ2-2
TGTGCCAGCAGCGCAAGGGATAGCGGGACCACCGGGGAGCTGTTTTTT
CASSARDSGTTGELFF
>TRBV5-5|many|-|TRBJ1-1
TGTGCCAGCAGCTCCCCAGGGGACGGGAAGTGGACTGAAGCTTTCTTT
CASSSPGDGKWTEAFF